This T cell receptor (beta chain) was observed in a study of T cells in Graves' hyperthyroidism and ophthalmopathy. Whole-study results and caveats: In validation, the model predicted ophthalmopathy. These predictions came a median approximately 5.9 months before onset.

The investigators amplified TCR beta CDR3 regions from RNA transcripts. First-round RT-PCR with HTBI primers amplified the TCR CDR3 region. TCRdb reprocessed the multiplex PCR reads via MiXCR and lists one record per CDR3 protein. The data show hundreds of thousands of distinct CDR3 sequences, around 15% seen once. The V end lost 6 bases, the J end lost 7 bases, and 15 bases lay between the germline ends. There are 13 residues in the CDR3. Germline CDR1 is DFQATT and CDR2 is SNEGSKA (reference sequence). Newly diagnosed hyperthyroidism patients aged 18 to 65 years had disease lasting under 2 months. This clonotype was seen at least ten times. Its cognate antigen is unknown.

The gene calls are TRBV20-1 and TRBJ1-4, with D tentatively TRBD1 (6 bases). This clonotype was sampled from a young woman with Graves' hyperthyroidism. Sequenced input: blood. The CDR3 sequence: CSAGGGNGEKLFF. CDR3 nucleotides: TGCAGTGCCGGAGGGGGGAATGGTGAAAAACTGTTTTTT.